These 13 T cell receptor beta chains were all obtained from the same sample, sequenced in a study of Ad26.COV2.S vaccination and SARS-CoV-2 variants. Only in-frame clones appear in the TCRdb table, and some are missing; sequencing was by immunoSEQ multiplex PCR. The sample includes 150,000 to 200,000 clones, around 85% of them seen just once. The sequencing here drew on peripheral blood, taken after recovery from COVID-19. The receptors come from a human donor who had recovered from COVID-19.

In the case of this clone: Other nucleotide sequences in the sample specify the same CDR3. The chain couples TRBV12-3 or TRBV12-4 to TRBJ1-2, with TRBD1 as a possible D gene (6 bases). The ends were cut back, 4 bases at V and 3 bases at J, with 9 bases in the middle. The CDR3 is made up of 13 amino acids. The CDR3: CASSSGHYYGYTF. DNA of the CDR3: TGTGCCAGCAGTTCGGGACATTACTATGGCTACACCTTC.

The CDR3 region is CASSEPGRYEQFF. The CDR3 DNA is TGCGCCAGCAGTGAACCGGGTCGCTATGAGCAGTTCTTC. The V call is TRBV10-1, the J call TRBJ2-1; D remains unclear. The CDR3 runs 13 residues. Germline V gene lookup returns CDR1 WNHNN and CDR2 SYGVQD (reference sequence). V lost 3 bases and J 8 bases, leaving 11 bases between the germline ends.

The rearrangement joins TRBV5-8 to TRBJ2-1, with 9 bases identical to TRBD2. The CDR3 length is 16 residues. V lost 0 bases, J lost 4 bases, and 5 bases stayed unmatched. CDR1 is SGHTS and CDR2 is YDEGEE in the germline V gene. CDR3 DNA: TGTGCCAGCAGCTTGGTAAGGACTAGCGAATACAATGAGCAGTTCTTC. Translating it yields CASSLVRTSEYNEQFF.

The genes are TRBV4-1 and TRBJ2-1, with 7 bases identical to TRBD1. V gave up 4 bases and J gave up 14 bases; unmatched junction bases: 11. Germline CDR1 and CDR2: MGHRA and YSYEKL. This CDR3 is built from 13 residues. CDR3 bases: TGCGCCAGCAGCCCTAGAGACAGGGAAGGGGAGTTCTTC. Residues: CASSPRDREGEFF.

This clone was recorded only once. The rearrangement joins TRBV5-1 to TRBJ2-3; D gene ambiguous. The CDR3 runs 13 residues. Germline assignment: CDR1 SGHRS and CDR2 YFSETQ. The V and J ends lost 3 bases and 5 bases respectively, with 10 bases between them. The CDR3 loop is CASSSGRGDTQYF. As DNA, the CDR3 is TGCGCCAGCAGCTCAGGCCGTGGAGATACGCAGTATTTT.

The genes are TRBV2 and TRBJ2-5; D uncertain. V was pared by 8 bases and J by 14 bases, with 18 bases between. The germline gives CDR1 SNHLY, CDR2 FYNNEI. The CDR3 loop spans 11 amino acids. This CDR3 is CASSDPPHPYF. The CDR3 DNA reads TGTGCCAGCTCGGACCCACCTCATCCTTACTTC.

V and J are TRBV5-4 and TRBJ1-6; TRBD1 agrees at 10 bases. V gave up 2 bases and J gave up 10 bases; unmatched junction bases: 6. In germline, CDR1 is SGHNT, CDR2 YYREEE (reference sequence). The length of the CDR3 is 15 residues. This CDR3 reads CASSFGTGVQSPLHF. Written as DNA, the CDR3 is TGTGCCAGCAGCTTCGGGACAGGGGTGCAATCACCCCTCCACTTT.

V and J are TRBV18 and TRBJ1-2; the D is unclear. The V gene lost 3 bases and the J gene lost 4 bases, with 15 bases spanning the gap. Germline assignment: CDR1 KGHSH and CDR2 LQKENI. The CDR3 is made up of 15 amino acids. The CDR3 DNA reads TGTGCCAGCTCACCGGAGGCCTGGGAGAGCTATGGCTACACCTTC. Its protein is CASSPEAWESYGYTF.

The rearrangement uses TRBV6-1 and TRBJ2-3; D not resolved. This CDR3 contains 14 residues. Germline-derived CDR1 and CDR2 are MNHNS and SASEGT. V lost 1 base and J lost 6, with 11 bases in between. CDR3 DNA sequence: TGTGCCAGCAGTGAAGGGGTCTCGCCCGATACGCAGTATTTT. It codes for CASSEGVSPDTQYF.

The chain uses TRBV7-9 and TRBJ2-7; D not certain. The ends were cut back, 5 bases at V and 2 bases at J, with 13 bases in the middle. There are 14 residues in the CDR3. Germline CDR1 and CDR2: SEHNR and FQNEAQ (reference sequence). CDR3 coding DNA: TGTGCCAGCAGCGCCTTTGGACGGCCCTACGAGCAGTACTTC. Translated, it gives CASSAFGRPYEQYF.

V and J are TRBV11-2 and TRBJ1-2, with 7 nucleotides matching TRBD1. Germline CDR1 and CDR2: SGHAT and FQNNGV. Trimming took 2 bases from V and 3 from J; bases not matched to a gene: 3. This CDR3 region has 14 residues. The CDR3 sequence: CASSLRGPDYGYTF. The CDR3, as DNA: TGTGCCAGCAGCTTAAGGGGGCCAGACTATGGCTACACCTTC.

The rearrangement joins TRBV20-1 to TRBJ2-1, with a possible D match to TRBD2 (6 bases). V dropped 3 bases and J dropped 9 bases, with 15 bases sitting between them. The germline gives CDR1 DFQATT, CDR2 SNEGSKA (reference sequence). This CDR3 is 13 amino acids long. CDR3 in amino acids: CSASTTGLIEQFF. DNA for the CDR3: TGCAGTGCTAGTACGACGGGACTTATTGAGCAGTTCTTC.

This clone was seen many times. This chain uses TRBV19 with TRBJ1-3; D unclear. The V gene lost 6 bases and the J gene lost 0 bases, with 12 bases spanning the gap. The germline V gene has CDR1 LNHDA and CDR2 SQIVND (reference sequence). This CDR3 comprises 15 residues. The CDR3 sequence is CASRVMVNSGNTIYF. Here the CDR3 DNA reads TGTGCCAGTAGAGTAATGGTGAACTCTGGAAACACCATATATTTT.